The clone carrying this T cell receptor (beta chain) appeared a few times. This sample stems from a study of cytomegalovirus exposure and HLA in healthy donors. Study information: In a previous analysis, 117 million unique TCR beta sequences were found from some 180 million T cells.

The PCR made use of 60 Vbeta and 13 Jbeta primers. Clones were read by immunoSEQ multiplex PCR, and TCRdb kept only the in-frame ones, dropping some. The profile shows more than 65,000 clones, roughly three quarters of them singletons. Germline V CDR1 and CDR2: SGDLS, YYNGEE. Trimming at V came to 4 bases and at J to 4 bases, leaving 9 bases not matched to a gene. This CDR3 comprises 15 residues. The clonotype originates from a man aged 35 to 55 in good health and CMV-seronegative. Sequencing was done on a sample of PBMCs. The chain recombines TRBV9 with TRBJ2-7, with TRBD1 matching 9 bases. The DNA of the CDR3 is TGTGCCAGCAGCTCCACCGGGACAGGGATATACGAGCAGTACTTC. It translates to CASSSTGTGIYEQYF.